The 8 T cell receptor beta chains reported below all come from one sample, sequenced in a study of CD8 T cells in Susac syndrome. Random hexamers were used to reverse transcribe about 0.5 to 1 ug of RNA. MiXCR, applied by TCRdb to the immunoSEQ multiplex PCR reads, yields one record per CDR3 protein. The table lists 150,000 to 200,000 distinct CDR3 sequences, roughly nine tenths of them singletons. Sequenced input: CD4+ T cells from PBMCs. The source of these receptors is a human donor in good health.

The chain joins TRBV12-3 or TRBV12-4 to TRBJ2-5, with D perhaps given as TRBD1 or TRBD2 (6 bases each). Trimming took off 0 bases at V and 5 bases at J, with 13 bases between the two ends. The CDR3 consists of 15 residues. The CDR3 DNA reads TGTGCCAGCAGTTTAGCGGACGGGGGCCGGGAGACCCAGTACTTC. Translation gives CASSLADGGRETQYF.

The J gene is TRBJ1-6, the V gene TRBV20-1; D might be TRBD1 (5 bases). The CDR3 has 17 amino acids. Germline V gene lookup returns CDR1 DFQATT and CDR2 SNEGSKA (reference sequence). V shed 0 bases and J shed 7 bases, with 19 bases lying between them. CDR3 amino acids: CSARDKGPRQRNSPLHF. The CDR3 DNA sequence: TGCAGTGCTAGAGATAAGGGGCCTCGGCAGAGGAATTCACCCCTCCACTTT.

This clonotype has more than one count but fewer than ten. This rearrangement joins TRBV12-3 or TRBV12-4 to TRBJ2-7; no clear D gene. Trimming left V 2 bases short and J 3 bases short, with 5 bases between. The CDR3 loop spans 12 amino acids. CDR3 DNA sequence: TGTGCCAGCAGTTTAATGGGCTACGAGCAGTACTTC. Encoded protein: CASSLMGYEQYF.

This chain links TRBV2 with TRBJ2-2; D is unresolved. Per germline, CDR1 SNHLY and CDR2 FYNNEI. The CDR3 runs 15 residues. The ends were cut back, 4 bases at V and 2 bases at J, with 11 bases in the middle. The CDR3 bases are TGTGCCAGCAGTGGTGGTGTTAGTAACACCGGGGAGCTGTTTTTT. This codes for CASSGGVSNTGELFF.

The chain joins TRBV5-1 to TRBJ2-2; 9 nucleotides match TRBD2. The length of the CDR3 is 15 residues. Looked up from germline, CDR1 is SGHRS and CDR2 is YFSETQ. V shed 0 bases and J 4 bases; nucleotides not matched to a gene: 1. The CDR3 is CASSLGTSATGELFF. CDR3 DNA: TGCGCCAGCAGCTTGGGGACTAGCGCCACCGGGGAGCTGTTTTTT.

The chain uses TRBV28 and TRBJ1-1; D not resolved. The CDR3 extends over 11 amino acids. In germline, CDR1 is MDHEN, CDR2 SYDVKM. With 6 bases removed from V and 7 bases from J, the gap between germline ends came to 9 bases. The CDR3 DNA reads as TGTGCCAGCAGAAAAGCGGATGAAGCTTTCTTT. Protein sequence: CASRKADEAFF.

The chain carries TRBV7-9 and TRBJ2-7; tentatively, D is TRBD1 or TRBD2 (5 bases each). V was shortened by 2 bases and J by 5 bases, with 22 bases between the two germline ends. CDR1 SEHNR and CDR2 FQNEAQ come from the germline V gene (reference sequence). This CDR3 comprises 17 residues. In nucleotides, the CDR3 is TGTGCCAGCAGCTTAAGGTGGGGCGCCCAGGGTAGCGACGAGCAGTACTTC. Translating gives CASSLRWGAQGSDEQYF. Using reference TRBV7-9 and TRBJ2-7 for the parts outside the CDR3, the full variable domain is DTGVSQNPRHKITKRGQNVTFRCDPISEHNRLYWYRQTLGQGPEFLTYFQNEAQLEKSRLLSDRFSAERPKGSFSTLEIQRTEQGDSAMYLCASSLRWGAQGSDEQYFGPGTRLTVT.

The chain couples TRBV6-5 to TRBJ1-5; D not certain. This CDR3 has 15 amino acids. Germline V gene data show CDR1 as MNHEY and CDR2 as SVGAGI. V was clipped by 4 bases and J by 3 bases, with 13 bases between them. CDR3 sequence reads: CASSLDISDNQPQHF. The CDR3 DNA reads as TGTGCCAGCAGTTTAGACATCTCCGACAATCAGCCCCAGCATTTT.